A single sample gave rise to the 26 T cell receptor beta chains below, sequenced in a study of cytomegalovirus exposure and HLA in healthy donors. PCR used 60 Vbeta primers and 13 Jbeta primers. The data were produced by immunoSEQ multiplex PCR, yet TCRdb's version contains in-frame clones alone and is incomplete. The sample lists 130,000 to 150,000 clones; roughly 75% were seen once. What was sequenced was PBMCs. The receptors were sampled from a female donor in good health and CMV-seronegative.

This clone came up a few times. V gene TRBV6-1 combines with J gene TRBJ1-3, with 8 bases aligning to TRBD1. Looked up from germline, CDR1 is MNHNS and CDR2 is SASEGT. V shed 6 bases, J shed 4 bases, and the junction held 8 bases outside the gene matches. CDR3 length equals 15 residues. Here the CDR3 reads CASREQGDSGNTIYF. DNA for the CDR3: TGTGCCAGCAGAGAACAGGGGGACTCCGGAAACACCATATATTTT.

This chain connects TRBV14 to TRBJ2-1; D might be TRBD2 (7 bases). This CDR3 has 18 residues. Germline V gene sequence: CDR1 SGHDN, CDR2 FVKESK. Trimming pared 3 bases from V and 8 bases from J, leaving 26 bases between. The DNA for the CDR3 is TGTGCCAGCAGCCAGGGGGCCGCTGGTTTTAGCGGGTTTCATGAGCAGTTCTTC. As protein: CASSQGAAGFSGFHEQFF.

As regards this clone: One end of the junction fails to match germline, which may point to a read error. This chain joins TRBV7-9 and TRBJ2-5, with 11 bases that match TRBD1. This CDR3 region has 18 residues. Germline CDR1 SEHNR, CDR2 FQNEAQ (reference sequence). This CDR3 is CSSSSSPWDRGMQETQYF. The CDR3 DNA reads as TGTTCCAGCAGCTCGTCACCCTGGGACAGGGGGATGCAAGAGACCCAGTACTTC.

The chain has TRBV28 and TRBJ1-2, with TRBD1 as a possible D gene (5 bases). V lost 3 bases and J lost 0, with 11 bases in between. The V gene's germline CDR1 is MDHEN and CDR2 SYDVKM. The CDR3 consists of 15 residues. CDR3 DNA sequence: TGTGCCAGCAGTTTGGCAGGGCAGGCTAACTATGGCTACACCTTC. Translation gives CASSLAGQANYGYTF.

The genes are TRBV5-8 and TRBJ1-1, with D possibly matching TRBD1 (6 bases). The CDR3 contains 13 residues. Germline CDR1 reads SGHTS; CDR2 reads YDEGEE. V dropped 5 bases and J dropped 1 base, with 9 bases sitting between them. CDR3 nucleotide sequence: TGTGCCAGCAGTCGAGGGGGGAACACTGAAGCTTTCTTT. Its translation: CASSRGGNTEAFF.

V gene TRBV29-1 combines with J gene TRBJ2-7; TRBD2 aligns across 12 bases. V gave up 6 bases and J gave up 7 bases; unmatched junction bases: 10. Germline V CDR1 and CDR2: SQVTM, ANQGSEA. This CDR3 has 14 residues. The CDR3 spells CSVDRTSGEGEQYF. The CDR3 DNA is TGCAGCGTCGATCGGACTAGCGGGGAAGGGGAGCAGTACTTC.

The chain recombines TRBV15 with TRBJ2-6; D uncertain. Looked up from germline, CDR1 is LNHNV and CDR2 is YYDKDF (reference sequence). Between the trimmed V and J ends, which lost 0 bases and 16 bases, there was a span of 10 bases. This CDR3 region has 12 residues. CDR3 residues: CATSRDITNLTF. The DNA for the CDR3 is TGTGCCACCAGCAGAGATATAACAAATCTGACTTTC.

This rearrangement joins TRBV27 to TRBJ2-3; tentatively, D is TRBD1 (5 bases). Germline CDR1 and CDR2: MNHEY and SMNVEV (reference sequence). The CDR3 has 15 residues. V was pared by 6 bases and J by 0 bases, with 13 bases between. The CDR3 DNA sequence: TGTGCCAGCAGCAATTACAGGACAAGCACAGATACGCAGTATTTT. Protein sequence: CASSNYRTSTDTQYF.

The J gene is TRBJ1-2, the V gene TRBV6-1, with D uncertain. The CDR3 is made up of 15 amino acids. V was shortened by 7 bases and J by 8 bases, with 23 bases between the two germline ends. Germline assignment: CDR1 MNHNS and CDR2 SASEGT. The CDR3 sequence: CASNWEGGRWEGYTF. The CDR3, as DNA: TGTGCCAGCAATTGGGAGGGAGGTCGGTGGGAAGGCTACACCTTC.

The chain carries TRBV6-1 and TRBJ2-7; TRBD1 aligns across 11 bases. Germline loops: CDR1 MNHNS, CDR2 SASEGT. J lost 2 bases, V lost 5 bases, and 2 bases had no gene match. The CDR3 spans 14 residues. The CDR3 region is CASSWDRGAYEQYF. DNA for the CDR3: TGTGCCAGCAGTTGGGACAGGGGGGCCTACGAGCAGTACTTC.

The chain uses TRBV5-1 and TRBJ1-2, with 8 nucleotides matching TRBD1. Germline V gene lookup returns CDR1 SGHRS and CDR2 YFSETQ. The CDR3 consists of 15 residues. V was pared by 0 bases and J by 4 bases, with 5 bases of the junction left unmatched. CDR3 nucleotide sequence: TGCGCCAGCAGCTTGGGCCGGGACAGGATCTATGGCTACACCTTC. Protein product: CASSLGRDRIYGYTF.

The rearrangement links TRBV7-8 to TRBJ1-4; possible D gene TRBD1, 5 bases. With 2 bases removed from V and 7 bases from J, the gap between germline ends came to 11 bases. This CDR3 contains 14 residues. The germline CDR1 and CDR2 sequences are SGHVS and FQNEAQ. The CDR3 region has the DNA TGTGCCAGCAGCTTACGGTCAGGGATTGAAAAACTGTTTTTT. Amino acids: CASSLRSGIEKLFF.

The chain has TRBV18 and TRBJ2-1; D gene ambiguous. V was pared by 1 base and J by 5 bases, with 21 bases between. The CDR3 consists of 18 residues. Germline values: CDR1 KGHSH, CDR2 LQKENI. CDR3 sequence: CASSPRASTTPQNNEQFF. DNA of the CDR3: TGTGCCAGCTCACCACGGGCGTCTACCACCCCCCAAAACAATGAGCAGTTCTTC.

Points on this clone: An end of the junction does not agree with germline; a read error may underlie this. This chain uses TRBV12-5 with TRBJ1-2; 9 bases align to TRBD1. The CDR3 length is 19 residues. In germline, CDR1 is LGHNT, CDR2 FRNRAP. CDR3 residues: CASGLDKPGQGYRNYGYPF. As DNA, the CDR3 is TGTGCTAGTGGTTTGGACAAACCGGGACAGGGCTATCGTAACTATGGCTACCCCTTC. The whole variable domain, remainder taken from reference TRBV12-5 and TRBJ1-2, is DARVTQTPRHKVTEMGQEVTMRCQPILGHNTVFWYRQTMMQGLELLAYFRNRAPLDDSGMPKDRFSAEMPDATLATLKIQPSEPRDSAVYFCASGLDKPGQGYRNYGYPFGSGTRLTVV.

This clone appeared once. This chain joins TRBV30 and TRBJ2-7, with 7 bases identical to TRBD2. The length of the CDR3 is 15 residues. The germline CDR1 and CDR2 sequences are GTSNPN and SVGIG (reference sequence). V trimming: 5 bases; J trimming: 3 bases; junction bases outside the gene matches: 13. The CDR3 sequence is CAWQPRQRDYYEQYF. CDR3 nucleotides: TGTGCCTGGCAACCTCGGCAGCGGGATTACTACGAGCAGTACTTC.

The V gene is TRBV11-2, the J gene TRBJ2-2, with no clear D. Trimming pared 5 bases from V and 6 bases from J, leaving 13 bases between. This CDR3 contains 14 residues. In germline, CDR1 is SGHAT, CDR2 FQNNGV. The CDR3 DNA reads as TGTGCCAGCAGCCCCCTCGGGTTGTCCGGGGAGCTGTTTTTT. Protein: CASSPLGLSGELFF.

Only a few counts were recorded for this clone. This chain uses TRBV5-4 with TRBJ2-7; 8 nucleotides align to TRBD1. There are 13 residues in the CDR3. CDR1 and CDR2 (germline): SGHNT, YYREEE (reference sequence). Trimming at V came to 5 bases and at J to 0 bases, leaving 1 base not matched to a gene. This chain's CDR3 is CASSQGASYEQYF. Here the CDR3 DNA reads TGTGCCAGCAGTCAGGGGGCCTCCTACGAGCAGTACTTC.

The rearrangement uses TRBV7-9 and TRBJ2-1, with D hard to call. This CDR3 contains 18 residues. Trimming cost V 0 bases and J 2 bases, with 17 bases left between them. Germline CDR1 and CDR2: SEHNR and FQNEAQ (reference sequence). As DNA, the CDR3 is TGTGCCAGCAGCTTAGCCAGGATTGAGCCCTCCACCTACAATGAGCAGTTCTTC. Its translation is CASSLARIEPSTYNEQFF.

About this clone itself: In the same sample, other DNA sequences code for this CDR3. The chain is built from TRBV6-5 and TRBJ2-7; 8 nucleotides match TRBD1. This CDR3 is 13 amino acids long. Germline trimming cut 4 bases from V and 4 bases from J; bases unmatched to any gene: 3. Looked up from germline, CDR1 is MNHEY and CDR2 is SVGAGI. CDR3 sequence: CASSSRTGYEQYF. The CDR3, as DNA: TGTGCCAGCAGTTCCCGGACAGGGTACGAGCAGTACTTC.

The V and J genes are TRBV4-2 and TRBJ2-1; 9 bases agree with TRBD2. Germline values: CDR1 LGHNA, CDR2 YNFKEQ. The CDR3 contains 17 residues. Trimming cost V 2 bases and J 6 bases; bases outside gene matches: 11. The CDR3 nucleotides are TGTGCCAGCAGCCAATTCCGCGGGGGGGCTGGAGGCAATGAGCAGTTCTTC. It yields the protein CASSQFRGGAGGNEQFF.

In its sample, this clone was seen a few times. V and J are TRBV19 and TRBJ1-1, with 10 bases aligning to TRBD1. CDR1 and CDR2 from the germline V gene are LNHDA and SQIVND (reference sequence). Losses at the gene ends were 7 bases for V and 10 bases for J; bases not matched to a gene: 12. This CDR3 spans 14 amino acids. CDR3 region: CASNLRDRGYGAFF. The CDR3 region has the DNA TGTGCCAGTAACCTCCGGGACAGGGGATACGGAGCTTTCTTT.

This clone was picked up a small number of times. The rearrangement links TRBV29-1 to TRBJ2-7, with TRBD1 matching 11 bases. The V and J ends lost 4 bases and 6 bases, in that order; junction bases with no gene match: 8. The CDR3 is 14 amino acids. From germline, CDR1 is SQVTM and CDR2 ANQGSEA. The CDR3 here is CSVGLGTGGSEQYF. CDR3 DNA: TGCAGCGTTGGCCTTGGGACAGGGGGGAGCGAGCAGTACTTC.

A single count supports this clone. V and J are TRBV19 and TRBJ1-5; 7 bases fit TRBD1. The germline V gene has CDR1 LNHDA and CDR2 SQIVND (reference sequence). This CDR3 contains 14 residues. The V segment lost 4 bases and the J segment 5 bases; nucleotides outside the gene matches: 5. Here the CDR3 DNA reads TGTGCCAGTAGTAGAGGACAGGAGGATCAGCCCCAGCATTTT. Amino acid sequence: CASSRGQEDQPQHF.

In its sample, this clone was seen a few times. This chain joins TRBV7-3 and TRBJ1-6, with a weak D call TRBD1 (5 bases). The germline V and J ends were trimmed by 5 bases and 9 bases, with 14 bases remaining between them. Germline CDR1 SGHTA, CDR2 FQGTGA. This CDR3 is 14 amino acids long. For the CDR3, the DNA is TGTGCCAGCAGCCTAGGGGTCGGGAGTTCACCCCTCCACTTT. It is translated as CASSLGVGSSPLHF. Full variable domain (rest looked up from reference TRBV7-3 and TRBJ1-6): GAGVSQTPSNKVTEKGKYVELRCDPISGHTALYWYRQSLGQGPEFLIYFQGTGAADDSGLPNDRFFAVRPEGSVSTLKIQRTERGDSAVYLCASSLGVGSSPLHFGNGTRLTVT.

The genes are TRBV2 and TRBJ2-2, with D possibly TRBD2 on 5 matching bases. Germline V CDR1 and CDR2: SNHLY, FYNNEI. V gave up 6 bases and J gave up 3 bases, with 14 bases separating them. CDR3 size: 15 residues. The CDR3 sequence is CASRETEVDTGELFF. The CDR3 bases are TGTGCCAGCAGGGAGACGGAGGTTGACACCGGGGAGCTGTTTTTT.

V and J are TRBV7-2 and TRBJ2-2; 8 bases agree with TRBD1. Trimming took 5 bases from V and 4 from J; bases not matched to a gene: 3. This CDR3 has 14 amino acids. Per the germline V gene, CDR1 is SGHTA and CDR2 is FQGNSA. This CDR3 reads CASSEQGGTGELFF. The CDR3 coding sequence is TGTGCCAGCAGCGAACAGGGGGGCACCGGGGAGCTGTTTTTT.